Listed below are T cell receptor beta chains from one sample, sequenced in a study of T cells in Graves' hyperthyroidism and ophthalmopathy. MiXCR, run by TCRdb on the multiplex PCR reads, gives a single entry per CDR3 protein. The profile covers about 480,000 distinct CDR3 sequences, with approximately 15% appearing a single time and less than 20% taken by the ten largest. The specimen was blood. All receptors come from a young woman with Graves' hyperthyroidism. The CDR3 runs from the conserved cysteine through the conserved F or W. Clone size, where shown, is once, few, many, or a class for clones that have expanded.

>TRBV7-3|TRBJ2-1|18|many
CASSRRVISEARDNEQFF
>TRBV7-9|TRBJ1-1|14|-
CASSLGQGRLEAFF
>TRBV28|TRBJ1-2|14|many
CAPTIPHNLYGYTF
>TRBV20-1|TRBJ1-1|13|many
CSAPGGQNTEAFF
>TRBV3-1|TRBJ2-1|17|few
CASSQGGTSGSGNEQFF
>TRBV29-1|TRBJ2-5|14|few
CSVSRGTLGETQYF
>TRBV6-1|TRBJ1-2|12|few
CASSPRTSSYTF
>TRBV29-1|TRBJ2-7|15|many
CSVEGSDHSSYEQYF
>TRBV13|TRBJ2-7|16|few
CASSFPSSGDPYEQYF
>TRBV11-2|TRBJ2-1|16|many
CASSPRRLAGASEQFF
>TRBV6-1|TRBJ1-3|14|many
CASSTGGTGNTIYF
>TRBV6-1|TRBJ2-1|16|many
CASGSSGLGSYNEQFF
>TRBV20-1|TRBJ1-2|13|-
CSSTTPEDYGYTF